The 17 T cell receptor beta chains listed next were all sequenced from one sample in a study of T-cell reconstitution after alpha-beta-depleted transplantation in children. A library of TCRbeta sequences, prepared with unique molecular identifiers, was generated. TCRdb re-called the PCR reads with MiXCR, one entry per CDR3 protein. The sample comprises approximately 50,000 distinct CDR3 sequences, about 50% of which are singletons, and 35% to 40% rests with the top ten. Sequencing was performed on peripheral blood, taken before TCRalphabeta/CD19-depleted stem cell transplant. These receptors were collected from a boy younger than two with SCID, due to receive a stem cell transplant.

The chain couples TRBV5-1 to TRBJ1-5; tentatively, D is TRBD1 (6 bases). Trimming pared 4 bases from V and 2 bases from J, leaving 10 bases between. The CDR3 has 14 residues. Germline assignment: CDR1 SGHRS and CDR2 YFSETQ. CDR3: CASSIRGGNQPQHF. The CDR3 coding sequence is TGCGCCAGCAGCATCAGGGGTGGCAATCAGCCCCAGCATTTT. Full variable domain (remainder filled in from reference TRBV5-1 and TRBJ1-5): KAGVTQTPRYLIKTRGQQVTLSCSPISGHRSVSWYQQTPGQGLQFLFEYFSETQRNKGNFPGRFSGRQFSNSRSEMNVSTLELGDSALYLCASSIRGGNQPQHFGDGTRLSIL.

The rearrangement joins TRBV18 to TRBJ1-3; possibly TRBD1 for D (6 bases). The CDR3 runs to 14 residues. Germline loops: CDR1 KGHSH, CDR2 LQKENI. Trimming shortened V by 3 bases and J by 4 bases, and 10 bases separated the two germline ends. This chain's CDR3 is CASSPQGPGNTIYF. For the CDR3, the DNA is TGTGCCAGCTCACCGCAGGGGCCCGGAAACACCATATATTTT.

In this sample, this clonotype turned up a few times. The V call is TRBV10-2, the J call TRBJ2-1; no reliable D call. Trimming removed 4 bases from V and 5 bases from J, with 9 bases in between. Germline CDR1 reads WSHSY; CDR2 reads SAAADI. This CDR3 has 13 amino acids. CDR3 region: CASSGVWDNEQFF. The CDR3 DNA reads TGCGCCAGCAGTGGGGTCTGGGACAATGAGCAGTTCTTC.

The chain has TRBV3-1 and TRBJ1-5; D is perhaps TRBD1 (6 bases). The CDR3 has 14 amino acids. V was clipped by 2 bases and J by 2 bases, with 7 bases between them. Per the germline V gene, CDR1 is LGHDT and CDR2 is YNNKEL (reference sequence). The CDR3 here is CASSQSGGNQPQHF. CDR3 sequence (DNA): TGTGCCAGCAGCCAATCAGGGGGCAATCAGCCCCAGCATTTT.

This clonotype was recorded many times. The CDR3 sequence: CASSATGVYGYTF. Here the CDR3 DNA reads TGTGCCAGCAGTGCCACAGGGGTCTATGGCTACACCTTC. The chain links TRBV6-1 to TRBJ1-2; 7 bases align to TRBD1. From germline, CDR1 is MNHNS and CDR2 SASEGT. Germline trimming cut 4 bases from V and 4 bases from J; bases unmatched to any gene: 3. The CDR3 has 13 amino acids.

This clonotype was seen at least ten times. This rearrangement joins TRBV7-9 to TRBJ1-1, with TRBD1 identical over 9 bases. The CDR3 has 13 amino acids. CDR1 and CDR2 from the germline V gene are SEHNR and FQNEAQ (reference sequence). V gave up 7 bases and J gave up 5 bases; unmatched junction bases: 5. Here the CDR3 DNA reads TGTGCCAGCACCGGACAGGGGTTGACTGAAGCTTTCTTT. Amino acids: CASTGQGLTEAFF.

This clonotype occurred once. V and J are TRBV29-1 and TRBJ1-1; D perhaps matches TRBD1 (6 bases). The CDR3 has 13 residues. CDR1 is SQVTM and CDR2 is ANQGSEA in the germline V gene. The V gene lost 7 bases and the J gene lost 4 bases, with 16 bases spanning the gap. CDR3 region: CSAEQGRGTEAFF. The CDR3 DNA sequence: TGCAGCGCCGAACAGGGAAGGGGCACTGAAGCTTTCTTT.

In this sample, this clonotype turned up a few times. V gene TRBV5-1 combines with J gene TRBJ2-5; 9 positions agree with TRBD1. Trimming removed 4 bases from V and 2 bases from J; junction bases left unmatched: 3. The CDR3 is made up of 14 amino acids. Germline V CDR1 and CDR2: SGHRS, YFSETQ. The CDR3 spells CASSMGTGQETQYF. The CDR3 nucleotides read TGCGCCAGCAGCATGGGGACAGGGCAAGAGACCCAGTACTTC.

The rearrangement links TRBV12-3 or TRBV12-4 to TRBJ2-3; no clear D. Deletions cut 3 bases from V and 3 bases from J, with 10 bases between. This CDR3 region has 14 residues. The CDR3 sequence: CASSLPPSTDTQYF. The CDR3 DNA follows: TGTGCCAGCAGTTTGCCGCCGAGTACAGATACGCAGTATTTT.

The chain is built from TRBV29-1 and TRBJ2-1, with D possibly being TRBD1 or TRBD2 (5 bases each). Germline values: CDR1 SQVTM, CDR2 ANQGSEA. V gave up 3 bases and J gave up 2 bases, with 14 bases separating them. The CDR3 contains 15 residues. CDR3 DNA: TGCAGCGTTGACGGTGAGGGGTATACCTACAATGAGCAGTTCTTC. Protein product: CSVDGEGYTYNEQFF.

This chain joins TRBV29-1 and TRBJ2-1; D not certain. Per germline, CDR1 SQVTM and CDR2 ANQGSEA. The CDR3 is made up of 13 amino acids. Trimming cost V 5 bases and J 3 bases, with 11 bases left between them. The CDR3 bases are TGCAGCGTTCGTCCGGAGCTCTACAATGAGCAGTTCTTC. This sequence encodes CSVRPELYNEQFF.

Only a few counts were recorded for this clonotype. This chain joins TRBV20-1 and TRBJ2-1; no clear D. The CDR3 runs to 12 residues. The V and J ends lost 6 bases and 3 bases respectively, with 9 bases between them. Germline V lookup: CDR1 DFQATT, CDR2 SNEGSKA (reference sequence). CDR3 DNA sequence: TGCAGTGCCGCGGCATACTACAATGAGCAGTTCTTC. Amino acids: CSAAAYYNEQFF.

The V call is TRBV4-2, the J call TRBJ2-6; 7 bases agree with TRBD2. Germline CDR1 is LGHNA and CDR2 is YNFKEQ. This CDR3 region has 16 residues. Trimming cost V 0 bases and J 4 bases; bases outside gene matches: 3. DNA for the CDR3: TGTGCCAGCAGCCAAGATCCCGGGAGGGGGGCCAACGTCCTGACTTTC. Protein: CASSQDPGRGANVLTF.

This clonotype was seen many times. Written as DNA, the CDR3 is TGTGCCAGCAGTGAAGCGCGATTTAACACTGAAGCTTTCTTT. This translates into CASSEARFNTEAFF. J is TRBJ1-1 and V is TRBV2; no clear D gene. V lost 0 bases and J 2 bases, leaving 7 bases between the germline ends. The CDR3 loop spans 14 amino acids. Germline V gene data show CDR1 as SNHLY and CDR2 as FYNNEI.

This chain links TRBV5-4 with TRBJ2-7, with 12 bases aligning to TRBD1. The length of the CDR3 is 16 residues. Germline V gene data show CDR1 as SGHNT and CDR2 as YYREEE (reference sequence). J lost 6 bases, V lost 0 bases, and 7 bases had no gene match. The CDR3 here is CASSLASGTGGSEQYF. The CDR3 region has the DNA TGTGCCAGCAGCTTGGCCTCCGGGACAGGGGGCTCCGAGCAGTACTTC.

This clonotype was seen only a few times. The junction departs from germline at one end; a sequencing error may be responsible. The rearrangement uses TRBV5-1 and TRBJ1-1, with D hard to call. Germline V gene lookup returns CDR1 SGHRS and CDR2 YFSETQ. The CDR3 sequence is 12 residues long. The CDR3 DNA reads TGCGCCAGCAGATTGGGTGGCACTGAAGCTTTCTTT. Protein: CASRLGGTEAFF. Based on the CDR3 plus reference TRBV5-1 and TRBJ1-1, the full variable domain is KAGVTQTPRYLIKTRGQQVTLSCSPISGHRSVSWYQQTPGQGLQFLFEYFSETQRNKGNFPGRFSGRQFSNSRSEMNVSTLELGDSALYLCASRLGGTEAFFGQGTRLTVV.

The chain combines TRBV5-5 with TRBJ2-7; 13 bases agree with TRBD2. With V trimmed by 4 bases and J by 5 bases, 15 bases remained unmatched. The CDR3 has 18 residues. CDR1 is SGHKS, CDR2 YYEKEE, per germline (reference sequence). CDR3 nucleotides: TGTGCCAGCAGCACGGGACTAGCGGGGACACTGCTCGCGGACGAGCAGTACTTC. It encodes CASSTGLAGTLLADEQYF.